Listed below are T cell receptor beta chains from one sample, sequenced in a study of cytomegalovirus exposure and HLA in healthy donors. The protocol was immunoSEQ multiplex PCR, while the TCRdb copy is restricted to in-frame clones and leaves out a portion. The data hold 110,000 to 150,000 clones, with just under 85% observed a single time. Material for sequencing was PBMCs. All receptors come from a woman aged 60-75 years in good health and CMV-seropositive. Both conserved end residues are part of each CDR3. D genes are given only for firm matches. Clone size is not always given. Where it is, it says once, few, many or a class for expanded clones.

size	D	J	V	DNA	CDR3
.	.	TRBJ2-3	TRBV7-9	TGTGCCAGCAGCTCGGAGGGGACTTCCACAGATACGCAGTATTTT	CASSSEGTSTDTQYF
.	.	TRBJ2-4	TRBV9	TGTGCCAGCAGCGTAGGGGCCGAAACTGTCATTCAGTACTTC	CASSVGAETVIQYF
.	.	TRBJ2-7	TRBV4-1	TGCGCCAGCAGCCAAGGTGGCGGATCGAGCTACGAGCAGTACTTC	CASSQGGGSSYEQYF
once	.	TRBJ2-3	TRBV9	TGTGCCAGCAGCGTAGGCGGCTCGGCCGGGGCAGATACGCAGTATTTT	CASSVGGSAGADTQYF
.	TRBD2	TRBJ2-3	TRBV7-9	TGTGCCAGCAGCTTACTAGCGGAAAGCACAGATACGCAGTATTTT	CASSLLAESTDTQYF
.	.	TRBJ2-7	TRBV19	TGTGCCAGTAGTAAACCCACCGGGTTGGCTGACTACGAGCAGTACTTC	CASSKPTGLADYEQYF
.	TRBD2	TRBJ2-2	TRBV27	TGTGCCAGGCCCGCTGGGGGACTAGCGGGAGTATGCACCGGGGAGCTGTTTTTT	CARPAGGLAGVCTGELFF
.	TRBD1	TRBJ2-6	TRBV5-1	TGCGCCAGCAGCCTCGGACAGGGGGCGGGGGCCAACGTCCTGACTTTC	CASSLGQGAGANVLTF
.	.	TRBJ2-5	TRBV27	TGTGCCAGCAGTTTTCAGGGGTTGGGTCAAGAGACCCAGTACTTC	CASSFQGLGQETQYF
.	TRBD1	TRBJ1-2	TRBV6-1	TGTGCCAGCAGTGACGGACAGGCAAATGGCTACACCTTC	CASSDGQANGYTF
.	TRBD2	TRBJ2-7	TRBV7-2	TGTGCCAGCAGCACAGAGGGTCCCTTAGCGGGAGGCGAGCAGTACTTC	CASSTEGPLAGGEQYF
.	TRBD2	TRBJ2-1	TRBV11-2	TGTGCCAGCAGCTTAGATCTAGCGGGGCTATACAATGAGCAGTTCTTC	CASSLDLAGLYNEQFF
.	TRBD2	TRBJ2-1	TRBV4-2	TGTGCCACCTCCAAGGGTAGCGGGGAAAGCTACAATGAGCAGTTCTTC	CATSKGSGESYNEQFF
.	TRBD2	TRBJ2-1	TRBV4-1	TGCGCCAGCAGCCGGCCCACTAGCGGGAGGGCCGGTGAGCAGTTCTTC	CASSRPTSGRAGEQFF
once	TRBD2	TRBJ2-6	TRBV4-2	TGTGCCAGCAGCCAACAACTGATAGCGGGGGTAAGCTCTGGGGCCAACGTCCTGACTTTC	CASSQQLIAGVSSGANVLTF
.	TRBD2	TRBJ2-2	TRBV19	TGTGCCAGTAGTAGGGTAGCGGGAGTGTACACCGGGGAGCTGTTTTTT	CASSRVAGVYTGELFF
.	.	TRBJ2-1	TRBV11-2	TGTGCCAGCAGCCTCCACAATGAGCAGTTCTTC	CASSLHNEQFF
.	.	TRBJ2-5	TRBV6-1	TGTGCCAGCAGTCTAACTAGGAGGCAGACCCAGTACTTC	CASSLTRRQTQYF
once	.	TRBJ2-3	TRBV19	TGTGCCAGTAGTATCAACACAGATACGCAGTATTTT	CASSINTDTQYF
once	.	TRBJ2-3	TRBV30	TGTGCCTGGGGTAGGGGAGATACGCAGTATTTT	CAWGRGDTQYF
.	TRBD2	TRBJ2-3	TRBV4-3	TGCGCCAGCAGCCAAGATGTCCTAGCGGGAACAACAGATACGCAGTATTTT	CASSQDVLAGTTDTQYF
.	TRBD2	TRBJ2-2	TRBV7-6	TGTGCCAGCAGCTTAGAGGCGGGGGGATGGACCGGGGAGCTGTTTTTT	CASSLEAGGWTGELFF
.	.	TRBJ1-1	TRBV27	TGTGCCAGCAGTTTGGGGCGGAACACTGAAGCTTTCTTT	CASSLGRNTEAFF
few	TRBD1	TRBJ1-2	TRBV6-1	TGTGCCAGCAGCGAGGACAGGGCCAATGGCTACACCTTC	CASSEDRANGYTF
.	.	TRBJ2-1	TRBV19	TGTGCCAGTAGTATAGGCCGGGAGAGAGATGAGCAGTTCTTC	CASSIGRERDEQFF
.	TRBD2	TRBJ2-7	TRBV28	TGTGCCAGCAGCCCCGGGGGACTAGCGGGAGTGTACGAGCAGTACTTC	CASSPGGLAGVYEQYF
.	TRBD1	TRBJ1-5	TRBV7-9	TGTGCCAGCAGCTTAGGGGCGACAGGGGGCAATCAGCCCCAGCATTTT	CASSLGATGGNQPQHF
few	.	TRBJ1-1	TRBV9	TGTGCCAGCAGCGTCAGGGGCAACGCTGAAGCTTTCTTT	CASSVRGNAEAFF
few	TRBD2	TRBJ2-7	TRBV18	TGTGCCAGCTCAGGATCTAGCGGTTCCTACGAGCAGTACTTC	CASSGSSGSYEQYF
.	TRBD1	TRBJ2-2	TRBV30	TGTGCCAGCGGACAGGGGCAGGTTGACGGGGAGCTGTTTTTT	CASGQGQVDGELFF
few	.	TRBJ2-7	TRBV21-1	TGTGCCAGCAGCAAATCAGCCTACGAGCAGTACTTC	CASSKSAYEQYF
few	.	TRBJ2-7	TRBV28	TGTGCCAGCAGTTTCCCCCAGGACAGCCCCTACGAGCAGTACTTC	CASSFPQDSPYEQYF
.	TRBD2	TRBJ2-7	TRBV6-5	TGTGCCAGCAGTTACTTAGCGGGATCCTACGAGCAGTACTTC	CASSYLAGSYEQYF
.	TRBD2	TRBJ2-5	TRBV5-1	TGCGCCAGCAGCCCGGGGACTAGCAAAGAGACCCAGTACTTC	CASSPGTSKETQYF
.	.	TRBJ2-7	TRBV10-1	TGTGGGAGACTAGTCTCCTACGAGCAGTACTTC	CGRLVSYEQYF
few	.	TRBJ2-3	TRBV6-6	TGTGCCAGCAGCCCCTCCCGGGTTAGCACAGATACGCAGTATTTT	CASSPSRVSTDTQYF
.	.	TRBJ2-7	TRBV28	TGTGCCAGCCGTCCCACGGGGTGGGTGTACGAGCAGTACTTC	CASRPTGWVYEQYF
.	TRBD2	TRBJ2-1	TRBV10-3	TGTGCCATCAGTGAGTCCCTAGCGGGGTACAATGAGCAGTTCTTC	CAISESLAGYNEQFF
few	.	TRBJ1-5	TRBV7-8	TGTGCCAGCAGCTTCGGTGGGCAGGTTGACAATCAGCCCCAGCATTTT	CASSFGGQVDNQPQHF
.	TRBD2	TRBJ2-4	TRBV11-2	TGTGCCAGCAGCACGACTAGCGGTCCCGCCCCTGGGGCCAAAAACATTCAGTACTTC	CASSTTSGPAPGAKNIQYF
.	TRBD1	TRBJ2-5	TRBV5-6	TGTGCCAGCAGCTTGTACGACAGGGGTAGGGAGCAGTACTTC	CASSLYDRGREQYF
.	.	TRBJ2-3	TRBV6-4	TGTGCCAGCAGTGACCGTCCTTCAGATACGCAGTATTTT	CASSDRPSDTQYF
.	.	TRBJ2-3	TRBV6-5	TGTGCCAGCAGCGGTGACTTTGCGCGCACAGATACGCAGTATTTT	CASSGDFARTDTQYF
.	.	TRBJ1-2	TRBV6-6	TGTGCCAGCAGTTCAGGACAGAACTATGGCTACACCTTC	CASSSGQNYGYTF
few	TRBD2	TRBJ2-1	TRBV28	TGTGCCAGCAGATCCCTCGATCTAGCGGGAGACCTTATCGATGAGCAGTTCTTC	CASRSLDLAGDLIDEQFF
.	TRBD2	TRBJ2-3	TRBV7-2	TGTGCCAGCAGCTTGGGGCTAGCGGGCGGGCGGGATACGCAGTATTTT	CASSLGLAGGRDTQYF
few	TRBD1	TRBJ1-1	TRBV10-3	TGTGCCATCCTGGACGCTTCGACAGGGGATGAAGCTTTCTTT	CAILDASTGDEAFF
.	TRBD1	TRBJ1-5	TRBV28	TGTGCCAGCAGACGACAGGGTTTTGACAGCAATCAGCCCCAGCATTTT	CASRRQGFDSNQPQHF
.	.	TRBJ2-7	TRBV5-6	TGTGCCAGCAGCTCCGACAGGAACTACGAGCAGTACTTC	CASSSDRNYEQYF
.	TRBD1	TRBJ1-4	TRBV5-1	TGCGCCAGCAGCTTGGATGGGACAGCCGGAGAAAAACTGTTTTTT	CASSLDGTAGEKLFF